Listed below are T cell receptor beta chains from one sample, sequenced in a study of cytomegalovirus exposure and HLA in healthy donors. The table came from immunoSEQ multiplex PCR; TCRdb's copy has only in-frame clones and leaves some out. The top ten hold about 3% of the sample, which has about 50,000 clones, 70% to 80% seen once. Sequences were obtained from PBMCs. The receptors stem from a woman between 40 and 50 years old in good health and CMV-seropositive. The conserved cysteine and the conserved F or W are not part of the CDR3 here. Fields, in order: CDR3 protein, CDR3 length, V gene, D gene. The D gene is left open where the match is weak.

ASSRGQGGKLF,11,TRBV4-3,TRBD1
ASGPDGEETQY,11,TRBV12-5,.
ASSYRTGAPNTEAF,14,TRBV6-5,TRBD1
ASSLASGQETQY,12,TRBV7-2,.
ASSTSRGYEQF,11,TRBV19,TRBD1
ASSVDHEEQF,10,TRBV9,.
ASSPTGTGTEAF,12,TRBV19,TRBD1
ASSLKRATRWETQY,14,TRBV7-8,.
AWSVPPQTYEQY,12,TRBV30,.
ASSFVAGAGGETQY,14,TRBV5-5,TRBD2
ASSQSETGVAYGYT,14,TRBV14,TRBD1
ASSSGQGDTEAF,12,TRBV11-1,TRBD1
ASSLEATSPLH,11,TRBV5-1,.
SGRQGLSTDTQY,12,TRBV29-1,TRBD1
ASSTLGRGYT,10,TRBV7-8,.
ASSQDRSNYGYT,12,TRBV27,TRBD1
ASSHRTGDEQY,11,TRBV4-3,TRBD1
ASSPPGTALYEQY,13,TRBV25-1,TRBD1
STWEGPTDTQY,11,TRBV29-1,TRBD2
ASSIDGHNYGYT,12,TRBV19,.
ASSARQGSNTEAF,13,TRBV13,TRBD1
ASLQGTNYGYT,11,TRBV10-3,.
ASSEWGGGTQY,11,TRBV25-1,TRBD2
ASSKLSSGGKTQY,13,TRBV14,TRBD2
ATSRVPDTEAF,11,TRBV15,.
ASSLDGTSGLRREETQY,17,TRBV11-2,TRBD2
ASSRTGAAGQPQH,13,TRBV7-2,TRBD1
ASRRAEARKAF,11,TRBV2,.